The next 31 T cell receptor beta chains were all read from a single sample in a study of regulatory T cells in long-lasting Graves disease. iRepertoire HTBI primers and Arm-PCR of CDR3 regions built TCR beta libraries. From the multiplex PCR reads, TCRdb called clonotypes with MiXCR, one entry per CDR3 protein. The repertoire consists of approximately 350,000 distinct CDR3 sequences, with around 15% occurring once and the leading ten covering 20% to 25%. The time point denotes: newly diagnosed GD, antithyroid drugs for less than 3 months. Researchers made the TCR library from RNA that was extracted from PBMCs. In addition, the sample was reused for a study of T cells in Graves' hyperthyroidism and ophthalmopathy.

The specimen comprised peripheral blood mononuclear cells (PBMCs), sampled at new diagnosis, from a patient treated with antithyroid drugs. These receptor sequences come from a woman under 30 with Graves disease.

At least ten counts were recorded for this clonotype. The chain has TRBV29-1 and TRBJ2-5; D is possibly TRBD1 (7 bases). Trimming left V 3 bases short and J 2 bases short, with 16 bases between. Germline CDR1 and CDR2: SQVTM and ANQGSEA. CDR3 length: 15 amino acids. The CDR3 nucleotides are TGCAGCGTTGATCGCAGGGGGGACCCTCAAGAGACCCAGTACTTC. Its translation is CSVDRRGDPQETQYF.

This clonotype was seen ten or more times. The V call is TRBV28, the J call TRBJ2-5; 11 positions match TRBD2. This CDR3 is 16 amino acids long. V shed 6 bases and J 1 base; nucleotides not matched to a gene: 7. Germline CDR1 MDHEN, CDR2 SYDVKM. CDR3 in DNA: TGTGCCAGCAGCGCCGGGACTAGCGGATTCCAAGAGACCCAGTACTTC. It yields the protein CASSAGTSGFQETQYF.

On this clonotype itself: A much larger clone is a single base away; this may be a read error. This sequence joins TRBV20-1 and TRBJ2-1, with no clear D. The CDR3 spans 15 residues. CDR1 DFQATT and CDR2 SNEGSKA come from the germline V gene (reference sequence). Trimming took off 1 base at V and 1 base at J, with 11 bases between the two ends. The CDR3 DNA reads TGCAGTGCTAGAGGCGAGAGTTCATCCTACAATGAGCAGTTCTTC. Its translation: CSARGESSSYNEQFF.

The J gene is TRBJ1-6, the V gene TRBV5-1, with TRBD1 identical over 8 bases. CDR1 is SGHRS and CDR2 is YFSETQ in the germline V gene. The CDR3 length is 15 residues. V was pared by 4 bases and J by 10 bases, with 10 bases of the junction left unmatched. The CDR3 spells CASSDGQGVGSPLHF. In DNA, the CDR3 is TGCGCCAGCAGCGACGGACAGGGAGTGGGCTCACCCCTCCACTTT.

This clonotype showed up many times. One junction end disagrees with the germline gene, perhaps due to a read error. The chain has TRBV5-1 and TRBJ2-7; 7 bases agree with TRBD1. Per germline, CDR1 SGHRS and CDR2 YFSETQ. The CDR3 loop spans 14 amino acids. CDR3 protein: CASSPTGQAYEQYF. CDR3 DNA sequence: TGTGCCAGCAGCCCGACCGGACAGGCCTACGAGCAGTACTTC.

The sample holds many counts of this clonotype. V and J are TRBV3-1 and TRBJ2-1; tentative D call: TRBD1 (5 bases). The CDR3 extends over 12 amino acids. V was clipped by 2 bases and J by 15 bases, with 14 bases between them. The germline CDR1 and CDR2 sequences are LGHDT and YNNKEL (reference sequence). The CDR3 nucleotides are TGTGCCAGCAGCCAATACACAGGAATGCCGTTCTTC. It yields the protein CASSQYTGMPFF.

In its sample, this clonotype was seen many times. The chain links TRBV6-1 to TRBJ1-1; 7 bases are a match to TRBD1. V shed 6 bases, J shed 4 bases, and the junction held 11 bases outside the gene matches. Germline V lookup: CDR1 MNHNS, CDR2 SASEGT. This CDR3 is 15 amino acids long. In nucleotides, the CDR3 is TGTGCCAGCAGGCAACCAGGGGGAGGGGGCACTGAAGCTTTCTTT. Its protein is CASRQPGGGGTEAFF.

This clonotype showed up many times. The CDR3 sequence: CASSQDLGWTEAFF. The CDR3 DNA reads as TGTGCCAGCAGCCAAGATCTGGGTTGGACTGAAGCTTTCTTT. The rearrangement links TRBV3-1 to TRBJ1-1; no clear D. The ends were cut back, 0 bases at V and 5 bases at J, with 10 bases in the middle. The CDR3 covers 14 residues. Per germline, CDR1 LGHDT and CDR2 YNNKEL (reference sequence).

This clonotype has only a few counts. V gene TRBV11-2 combines with J gene TRBJ1-6; 8 nucleotides agree with TRBD1. J was trimmed by 8 bases and V by 0 bases; bases with no gene match: 6. This CDR3 is built from 16 residues. Germline assignment: CDR1 SGHAT and CDR2 FQNNGV. The CDR3 is CASSLDDRGGYSPLHF. The CDR3 DNA follows: TGTGCCAGCAGCTTAGACGACAGGGGCGGCTATTCACCCCTCCACTTT.

In this sample, this clonotype turned up many times. The chain is built from TRBV18 and TRBJ2-7, with 14 bases matching TRBD2. The CDR3 is made up of 18 amino acids. The germline gives CDR1 KGHSH, CDR2 LQKENI. V shed 0 bases, J shed 2 bases, and the junction held 6 bases outside the gene matches. CDR3 DNA: TGTGCCAGCTCACCACCGGGACTAGCGGGAGAATCCCCCTACGAGCAGTACTTC. This encodes CASSPPGLAGESPYEQYF.

This clonotype was seen a few times. The rearrangement joins TRBV18 to TRBJ1-5; D gene uncertain. This CDR3 has 15 residues. Germline V CDR1 and CDR2: KGHSH, LQKENI. V was pared by 2 bases and J by 0 bases, with 8 bases between. The CDR3 is CASSPGRYSNQPQHF. For the CDR3, the DNA is TGTGCCAGCTCACCAGGACGGTATAGCAATCAGCCCCAGCATTTT.

J is TRBJ1-2 and V is TRBV7-3; TRBD1 is a possible D gene (5 bases). Trimming removed 5 bases at V and 1 base at J, with 14 bases between. The CDR3 has 15 amino acids. Germline-derived CDR1 and CDR2 are SGHTA and FQGTGA. CDR3 sequence reads: CASSPTGGDNYGYTF. DNA of the CDR3: TGTGCCAGCAGCCCTACTGGGGGGGATAACTATGGCTACACCTTC.

This clonotype was counted only a few times. The V call is TRBV20-1, the J call TRBJ1-5, with 10 bases aligning to TRBD1. This CDR3 region has 12 residues. The junction had 1 base not matched to a gene; V was cut back by 4 bases and J by 7 bases. Germline V gene data show CDR1 as DFQATT and CDR2 as SNEGSKA (reference sequence). This CDR3 reads CSAKTGGQPQHF. CDR3 in DNA: TGCAGTGCTAAGACAGGGGGCCAGCCCCAGCATTTT.

The gene calls are TRBV2 and TRBJ1-5; no reliable D call. The V end was cut by 3 bases, the J end by 3 bases, with 9 bases between. CDR3 length: 14 amino acids. Germline CDR1 reads SNHLY; CDR2 reads FYNNEI. The CDR3, as DNA: TGTGCCAGCAGTGAGCAGAGATTCAATCAGCCCCAGCATTTT. The encoded protein is CASSEQRFNQPQHF.

Points on this clonotype: A much larger clone is a single base away; this may be a read error. The rearrangement links TRBV30 to TRBJ2-7; tentatively, D is TRBD2 (5 bases). The V gene lost 1 base and the J gene lost 5 bases, with 9 bases spanning the gap. Looked up from germline, CDR1 is GTSNPN and CDR2 is SVGIG (reference sequence). The CDR3 is 12 residues long. CDR3: CAWSGYGDEQYF. CDR3 DNA: TGTGCCTGGAGTGGTTACGGGGACGAGCAGTACTTC.

Many counts were recorded for this clonotype. J is TRBJ2-2 and V is TRBV6-2 or TRBV6-3, with 9 bases identical to TRBD1. J gave up 4 bases and V 4 bases, and 1 base lay outside the gene matches. The germline gives CDR1 MNHEY, CDR2 SVGEGT. There are 14 residues in the CDR3. CDR3 DNA sequence: TGTGCCAGCAGTTTGGGACAGGGCACCGGGGAGCTGTTTTTT. It codes for CASSLGQGTGELFF.

This clonotype was observed many times. This sequence joins TRBV20-1 and TRBJ2-3, with TRBD2 matching 9 bases. The junction had 15 bases not matched to a gene; V was cut back by 5 bases and J by 3 bases. The CDR3 totals 17 residues. Germline V lookup: CDR1 DFQATT, CDR2 SNEGSKA (reference sequence). This chain's CDR3 is CSASYNLPGLATDTQYF. The CDR3, as DNA: TGCAGTGCTTCCTACAACCTGCCGGGACTAGCAACAGATACGCAGTATTTT.

The J gene is TRBJ1-4, the V gene TRBV2; D not resolved. V lost 4 bases and J 13 bases, leaving 10 bases between the germline ends. Germline assignment: CDR1 SNHLY and CDR2 FYNNEI. CDR3 length equals 11 residues. The CDR3 nucleotides read TGTGCCAGCAGTGTGGCGGCAGGACTGTTTTTT. Translated: CASSVAAGLFF.

This clonotype was seen a handful of times. The chain recombines TRBV7-9 with TRBJ1-1; no clear D. V gave up 4 bases and J gave up 1 base, with 10 bases separating them. The V gene's germline CDR1 is SEHNR and CDR2 FQNEAQ (reference sequence). This CDR3 has 14 amino acids. CDR3: CASSSGQKNTEAFF. DNA for the CDR3: TGTGCCAGCAGCTCTGGGCAGAAGAACACTGAAGCTTTCTTT.

This clonotype was detected ten times or more. The chain recombines TRBV30 with TRBJ2-1; TRBD1 aligns across 10 bases. V was clipped by 1 base and J by 12 bases; unmatched bases: 6. Germline V gives CDR1 GTSNPN, CDR2 SVGIG (reference sequence). The CDR3 runs 13 residues. DNA for the CDR3: TGTGCCTGGAGTGCCGGGACAGGGGATCGGCAGTTCTTC. Translated, it gives CAWSAGTGDRQFF.

This clonotype was seen repeatedly, ten times or more. This sequence joins TRBV5-1 and TRBJ2-7, with TRBD1 matching 11 bases. Germline trimming cut 5 bases from V and 6 bases from J; bases unmatched to any gene: 7. This CDR3 contains 14 residues. Germline V gene lookup returns CDR1 SGHRS and CDR2 YFSETQ. The CDR3: CASSPGQGVSEQYF. CDR3 in DNA: TGCGCCAGCAGTCCGGGACAGGGGGTCAGCGAGCAGTACTTC.

This clonotype occurred many times. This chain links TRBV6-2 or TRBV6-3 with TRBJ2-3; D uncertain. With 3 bases removed from V and 2 bases from J, the gap between germline ends came to 12 bases. Per the germline V gene, CDR1 is MNHEY and CDR2 is SVGEGT. The CDR3 is 15 amino acids. The DNA of the CDR3 is TGTGCCAGCAGTTATGACGGGTCTAACACAGATACGCAGTATTTT. This codes for CASSYDGSNTDTQYF.

This clonotype has ten or more counts. The CDR3 region is CSARDVVTGDIQPQHF. Written as DNA, the CDR3 is TGCAGTGCTAGAGACGTAGTTACAGGGGATATCCAGCCCCAGCATTTT. The chain links TRBV20-1 to TRBJ1-5; TRBD1 matches at 7 bases. V lost 0 bases to trimming and J lost 7 bases; unmatched junction nucleotides: 12. From germline, CDR1 is DFQATT and CDR2 SNEGSKA (reference sequence). The CDR3 is 16 residues long.

There are many counts of this clonotype. The J gene is TRBJ1-2, the V gene TRBV13; D might be TRBD1 (5 bases). The CDR3 has 16 amino acids. Trimming cost V 4 bases and J 1 base, with 16 bases left between them. In germline, CDR1 is PRHDT, CDR2 FYEKMQ (reference sequence). The CDR3 is CASSSGSTGINYGYTF. As DNA, the CDR3 is TGTGCCAGCAGCTCCGGGTCTACAGGAATTAACTATGGCTACACCTTC.

In its sample, this clonotype was seen many times. The rearrangement uses TRBV7-3 and TRBJ2-7; 10 bases agree with TRBD1. The CDR3 covers 14 residues. V gave up 6 bases and J gave up 6 bases; unmatched junction bases: 8. Germline assignment: CDR1 SGHTA and CDR2 FQGTGA. This CDR3 is CASSSDRGLGEQYF. The CDR3 DNA reads TGTGCCAGCAGTTCCGACAGGGGGCTTGGCGAGCAGTACTTC.

This clonotype was recorded a few times. The DNA of the CDR3 is TGCAGTGCACCACTAGGGACTAGCGGGAGGAATGAGCAGTTCTTC. Amino acids: CSAPLGTSGRNEQFF. This sequence joins TRBV20-1 and TRBJ2-1; TRBD2 agrees at 15 bases. This CDR3 is 15 amino acids long. With V trimmed by 6 bases and J by 7 bases, 7 bases remained unmatched. Per the germline V gene, CDR1 is DFQATT and CDR2 is SNEGSKA (reference sequence).

This clonotype was detected only a few times. This rearrangement joins TRBV5-4 to TRBJ2-5; possibly TRBD1 for D (6 bases). The germline CDR1 and CDR2 sequences are SGHNT and YYREEE (reference sequence). Trimming left V 4 bases short and J 2 bases short, with 12 bases between. This CDR3 comprises 14 residues. CDR3 residues: CASSLGTPQETQYF. The CDR3 DNA is TGTGCCAGCAGCCTAGGGACACCTCAAGAGACCCAGTACTTC.

Regarding this clonotype: One base away lies a much larger clone, so this may be a sequencing read error. V usage is TRBV6-2 or TRBV6-3 and J usage is TRBJ2-1; no clear D. Germline CDR1 reads MNHEY; CDR2 reads SVGEGT. The CDR3 has 14 residues. Trimming cost V 7 bases and J 6 bases, with 16 bases left between them. CDR3 in amino acids: CASKSADRCNEQFF. The CDR3 nucleotides read TGTGCCAGCAAGTCAGCCGACCGCTGCAATGAGCAGTTCTTC.

At least ten counts were recorded for this clonotype. The chain has TRBV28 and TRBJ1-2; D might be TRBD1 (5 bases). This CDR3 comprises 14 residues. Per the germline V gene, CDR1 is MDHEN and CDR2 is SYDVKM. V shed 7 bases and J shed 3 bases, with 15 bases lying between them. The CDR3 region has the DNA TGTGCCAGCATCAAAGGTGGGGGATACTATGGCTACACCTTC. It codes for CASIKGGGYYGYTF.

There are a few counts of this clonotype. The CDR3 region has the DNA TGCGCCAGCAGCTTGGTACGGACCCAAGAGACCCAGTACTTC. This translates into CASSLVRTQETQYF. This chain uses TRBV5-1 with TRBJ2-5, with D hard to call. CDR1 is SGHRS, CDR2 YFSETQ, per germline. This CDR3 comprises 14 residues. Deletions cut 0 bases from V and 1 base from J, with 7 bases between.

V and J are TRBV6-5 and TRBJ1-5, with D hard to call. Germline values: CDR1 MNHEY, CDR2 SVGAGI. V lost 6 bases, J lost 3 bases, and 15 bases lay in between. This CDR3 region has 15 residues. CDR3 protein: CASSYETFNNQPQHF. DNA for the CDR3: TGTGCCAGCAGCTACGAGACTTTCAACAATCAGCCCCAGCATTTT.